Described below is a single T cell receptor (beta chain) sequence and its context. No antigen is known for it. This specimen belongs to a study of cytomegalovirus exposure and HLA in healthy donors. Study findings and constraints: In vitro experiments confirmed that three CMV-associated chains were specific for CMV antigens. Earlier analysis yielded a pattern in which most TCR beta V segments were productive about 87% or about 30% of the time. Trimming of TCR beta V- and J-genes showed a link, identified in a later analysis, to a missense DCLRE1C variant.

The PCR had 60 Vbeta and 13 Jbeta primers. Methods used by the authors: In a later analysis, the count reached roughly 80 million unique TCR beta chains, with approximately 11 million shared. Sequenced by immunoSEQ multiplex PCR; TCRdb stores in-frame clones only, minus some. That table furnishes V, J and clone size, whereas the DNA furnished D and trimming. The repertoire has about 180,000 clones, over 70% of them found once; the top ten carry approximately 0.51%. Trimming took off 2 bases at V and 3 bases at J, with 11 bases between the two ends. CDR3 length: 13 residues. CDR1 and CDR2 from the germline V gene are GTSNPN and SVGIG (reference sequence).

This clonotype originated in a woman in her 50s in good health and CMV-seronegative. V is TRBV30 and J is TRBJ2-7, with D perhaps TRBD2 (7 bases). Sequencing was done on a sample of PBMCs. The CDR3 loop is CAWSSGTLYEQYF. The CDR3 DNA sequence: TGTGCCTGGAGTAGCGGGACACTCTACGAGCAGTACTTC.